The 3 T cell receptor beta chains listed next were all sequenced from one sample in a study of T-cell reconstitution after alpha-beta-depleted transplantation in children. The library targeted TCRbeta and was prepared with unique molecular identifiers. TCRdb recomputed calls from the PCR reads with MiXCR, one row per CDR3 protein. This table holds over 150,000 distinct CDR3 sequences, less than 15% found once. The specimen was PBMCs from the stem cell graft donor, collected from the stem cell graft. Receptor source: a human donor who donated a stem cell graft to a child with acute lymphoblastic leukemia.

This clonotype was counted many times. The V call is TRBV6-5, the J call TRBJ1-1, with D unresolved. CDR3 length: 14 amino acids. CDR1 and CDR2 from the germline V gene are MNHEY and SVGAGI. The V end lost 2 bases, the J end lost 6 bases, and 13 bases lay between the germline ends. The CDR3 DNA sequence: TGTGCCAGCAGTTACGGGCGGGCGACCGCTGAAGCTTTCTTT. Translation gives CASSYGRATAEAFF.

This clonotype came up many times. This chain uses TRBV7-9 with TRBJ1-2; a weak D match, TRBD1 (6 bases). Trimming stripped 0 bases from V and 8 bases from J, with 16 bases between. This CDR3 has 15 amino acids. Germline V CDR1 and CDR2: SEHNR, FQNEAQ (reference sequence). In DNA, the CDR3 is TGTGCCAGCAGCTTAGCAATTTATACAGGGACCGGCTACACCTTC. Translation: CASSLAIYTGTGYTF. The variable domain in full, completed from reference TRBV7-9 and TRBJ1-2, reads DTGVSQNPRHKITKRGQNVTFRCDPISEHNRLYWYRQTLGQGPEFLTYFQNEAQLEKSRLLSDRFSAERPKGSFSTLEIQRTEQGDSAMYLCASSLAIYTGTGYTFGSGTRLTVV.

There are many counts of this clonotype. The chain couples TRBV10-3 to TRBJ2-3; no clear D gene. Deletions cut 7 bases from V and 6 bases from J, with 5 bases between. Germline V gene lookup returns CDR1 ENHRY and CDR2 SYGVKD. CDR3 length: 10 residues. The CDR3 region has the DNA TGTGCCATCATGTCCGATACGCAGTATTTT. Translating gives CAIMSDTQYF.